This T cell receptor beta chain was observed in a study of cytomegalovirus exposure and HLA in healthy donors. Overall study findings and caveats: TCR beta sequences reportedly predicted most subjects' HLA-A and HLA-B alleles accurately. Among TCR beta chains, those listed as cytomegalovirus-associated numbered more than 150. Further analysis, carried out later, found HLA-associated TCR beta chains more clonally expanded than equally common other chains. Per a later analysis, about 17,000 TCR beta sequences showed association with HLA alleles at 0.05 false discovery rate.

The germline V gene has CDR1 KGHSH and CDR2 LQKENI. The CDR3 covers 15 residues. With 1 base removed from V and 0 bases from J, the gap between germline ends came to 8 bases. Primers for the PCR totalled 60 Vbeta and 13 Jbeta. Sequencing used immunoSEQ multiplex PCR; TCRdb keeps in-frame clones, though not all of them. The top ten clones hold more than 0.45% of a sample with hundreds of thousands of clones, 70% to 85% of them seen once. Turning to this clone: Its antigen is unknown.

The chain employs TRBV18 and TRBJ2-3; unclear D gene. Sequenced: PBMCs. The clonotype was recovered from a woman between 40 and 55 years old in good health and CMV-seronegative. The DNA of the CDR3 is TGTGCCAGCTCACCACGAGGATCTAGCACAGATACGCAGTATTTT. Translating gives CASSPRGSSTDTQYF.